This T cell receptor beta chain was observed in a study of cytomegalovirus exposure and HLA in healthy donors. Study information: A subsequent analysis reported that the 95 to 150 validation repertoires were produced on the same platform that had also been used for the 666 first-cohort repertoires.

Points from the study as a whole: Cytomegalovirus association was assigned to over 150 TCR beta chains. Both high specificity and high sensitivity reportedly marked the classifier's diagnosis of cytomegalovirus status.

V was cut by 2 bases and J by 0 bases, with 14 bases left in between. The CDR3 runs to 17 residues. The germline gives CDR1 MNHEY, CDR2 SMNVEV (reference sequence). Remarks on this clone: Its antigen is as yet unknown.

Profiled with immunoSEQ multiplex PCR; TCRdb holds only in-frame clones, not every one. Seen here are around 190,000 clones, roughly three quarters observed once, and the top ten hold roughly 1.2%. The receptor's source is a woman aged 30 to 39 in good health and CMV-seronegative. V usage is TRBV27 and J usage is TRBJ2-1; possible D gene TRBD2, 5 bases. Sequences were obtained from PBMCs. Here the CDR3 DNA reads TGTGCCAGCAGTTTACTCCCCCCGGCGGGCTCCTACAATGAGCAGTTCTTC. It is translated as CASSLLPPAGSYNEQFF.